Following are 18 T cell receptor beta chains from one sample sequenced in a study of graft-versus-host responses after intestinal transplantation. Measured with immunoSEQ multiplex PCR; TCRdb has only the in-frame clones, and not every one. The table records about 110,000 clones, roughly 92% of them present only once. These receptors' antigens are unknown. Sequences were derived from unstimulated CD4+ T cells sorted from spleen or lymph node cells, sampled before transplant. Receptors originate from a human donor who was the organ donor for an intestinal transplant.

This chain connects TRBV7-9 to TRBJ1-1; D not resolved. The CDR3 runs to 14 residues. The germline gives CDR1 SEHNR, CDR2 FQNEAQ (reference sequence). V dropped 2 bases and J dropped 3 bases, with 10 bases sitting between them. The DNA for the CDR3 is TGTGCCAGCAGCTTATGGGGTACTGACACTGAAGCTTTCTTT. Protein sequence: CASSLWGTDTEAFF.

This rearrangement joins TRBV6-5 to TRBJ1-1; D is uncertain. Germline CDR1 reads MNHEY; CDR2 reads SVGAGI. There are 11 residues in the CDR3. The CDR3 loop reads CVTREASSAFF. DNA for the CDR3: TGTGTCACCCGGGAGGCGAGTTCAGCTTTCTTT.

The J gene is TRBJ2-1, the V gene TRBV9; TRBD2 matches at 9 bases. The V gene end was trimmed by 2 bases and the J gene end by 4 bases; junction bases not matched to a gene: 10. This CDR3 comprises 17 residues. The germline gives CDR1 SGDLS, CDR2 YYNGEE. This CDR3 is CASSVIAGDLLYNEQFF. DNA for the CDR3: TGTGCCAGCAGCGTGATAGCGGGGGATTTACTATACAATGAGCAGTTCTTC.

The chain links TRBV30 to TRBJ2-7; 9 bases are a match to TRBD2. The CDR3 has 14 residues. Germline V gene lookup returns CDR1 GTSNPN and CDR2 SVGIG (reference sequence). V lost 3 bases and J lost 5; bases outside the gene matches: 8. The CDR3 loop is CAWRTSGAGDEQYF. The CDR3 DNA reads TGTGCCTGGAGGACTAGCGGTGCGGGGGACGAGCAGTACTTC.

The CDR3 nucleotides read TGCGCCAGCAGCCAAGATAATTTTGGCGGGAGCACAGATACGCAGTATTTT. Translation: CASSQDNFGGSTDTQYF. The chain couples TRBV4-3 to TRBJ2-3, with D maybe TRBD2 (5 bases). The CDR3 runs 17 residues. Per the germline V gene, CDR1 is LGHNA and CDR2 is YSLEER. Trimming removed 0 bases at V and 0 bases at J, with 13 bases between.

The chain joins TRBV30 to TRBJ2-1; 10 bases match TRBD2. Germline CDR1 GTSNPN, CDR2 SVGIG (reference sequence). V lost 7 bases, J lost 1 base, and 13 bases stayed unmatched. This CDR3 has 17 amino acids. DNA of the CDR3: TGTGCCTTCCGCAGCGGGAGGGCCGTGGGATCCTACAATGAGCAGTTCTTC. It translates to CAFRSGRAVGSYNEQFF.

The genes are TRBV27 and TRBJ2-7; 14 bases fit TRBD2. CDR3 length: 15 amino acids. J lost 3 bases, V lost 3 bases, and 1 base had no gene match. CDR1 and CDR2 from the germline V gene are MNHEY and SMNVEV (reference sequence). CDR3 sequence: CASSFGTSGSYEQYF. CDR3 DNA: TGTGCCAGCAGTTTCGGGACTAGCGGGAGCTACGAGCAGTACTTC.

The V call is TRBV29-1, the J call TRBJ2-5; 12 bases align to TRBD1. With 7 bases clipped from V and 9 bases from J, the junction kept 3 bases outside the gene matches. This CDR3 has 11 amino acids. Germline loops: CDR1 SQVTM, CDR2 ANQGSEA. CDR3 nucleotides: TGCAGCGGCGGGACAGGGGGCCCCCAGTACTTC. Amino acids: CSGGTGGPQYF.

A remark on this clone: One end of the junction is discordant with germline, which a read error may explain. This chain links TRBV13 with TRBJ2-1; 7 positions agree with TRBD2. Per germline, CDR1 PRHDT and CDR2 FYEKMQ (reference sequence). The CDR3 consists of 13 residues. Written as DNA, the CDR3 is TGTGCCGGCAGCTTAGGGAGGGAGAATGAGCAGTTCTTC. It translates to CAGSLGRENEQFF.

The V and J genes are TRBV10-3 and TRBJ2-5, with 7 bases aligning to TRBD2. Germline-derived CDR1 and CDR2 are ENHRY and SYGVKD. The ends lost 2 bases at V and 3 bases at J; junction bases unmatched: 3. This CDR3 spans 14 amino acids. CDR3 region: CAISEGGSKETQYF. CDR3 in DNA: TGTGCCATCAGTGAGGGCGGGAGTAAAGAGACCCAGTACTTC.

The CDR3 region has the DNA TGTGCCAGTAGTCTCACGGACTACCTGGGGAATGAGCAGTTCTTC. Protein product: CASSLTDYLGNEQFF. J is TRBJ2-1 and V is TRBV19, with a tentative D call TRBD2 (6 bases). Between the trimmed V and J ends, which lost 5 bases and 7 bases, there was a span of 18 bases. The CDR3 has 15 amino acids. Looked up from germline, CDR1 is LNHDA and CDR2 is SQIVND (reference sequence). Drawing the rest from reference TRBV19 and TRBJ2-1, the complete variable domain is DGGITQSPKYLFRKEGQNVTLSCEQNLNHDAMYWYRQDPGQGLRLIYYSQIVNDFQKGDIAEGYSVSREKKESFPLTVTSAQKNPTAFYLCASSLTDYLGNEQFFGPGTRLTVL.

This chain links TRBV20-1 with TRBJ1-2; D unclear. V dropped 0 bases and J dropped 10 bases, with 9 bases sitting between them. The CDR3 length is 11 residues. Germline-derived CDR1 and CDR2 are DFQATT and SNEGSKA (reference sequence). The CDR3, as DNA: TGCAGTGCTAGAGATCGGCAGAACTACACCTTC. Protein sequence: CSARDRQNYTF.

This clone was seen a single time. V gene TRBV30 combines with J gene TRBJ1-4, with 7 bases matching TRBD1. J was trimmed by 11 bases and V by 1 base; bases with no gene match: 7. In germline, CDR1 is GTSNPN, CDR2 SVGIG (reference sequence). This CDR3 contains 13 residues. Written as DNA, the CDR3 is TGTGCCTGGAGTGGGACGGGACAGAACAAACTGTTTTTT. This translates into CAWSGTGQNKLFF.

For this clone: The junction shows a germline mismatch at one end, possibly a read error. This chain joins TRBV6-1 and TRBJ1-1; D is unclear. The CDR3 covers 11 residues. Germline V gives CDR1 MNHNS, CDR2 SASEGT. In DNA, the CDR3 is TGTGCCAGCAGTGAAGCGCTCCTGGTTAGGTTT. Amino acid sequence: CASSEALLVRF.

The J gene is TRBJ2-7, the V gene TRBV23-1, with D hard to call. Being an ORF, TRBV23-1 has a function that is uncertain. With 7 bases removed from V and 2 bases from J, the gap between germline ends came to 9 bases. This CDR3 region has 12 residues. The DNA of the CDR3 is TGCGCCAGCAAGGGCGGCCCCTACGAGCAGTACTTC. It translates to CASKGGPYEQYF.

This chain connects TRBV6-5 to TRBJ1-1; D possibly corresponds to TRBD1 (6 bases). This CDR3 comprises 15 residues. Trimming removed 0 bases from V and 5 bases from J, with 13 bases in between. From germline, CDR1 is MNHEY and CDR2 SVGAGI. CDR3 nucleotides: TGTGCCAGCAGTTACTCCCAGGGGCGGTATACTGAAGCTTTCTTT. This gives the protein CASSYSQGRYTEAFF.

The chain joins TRBV5-1 to TRBJ2-3; D remains ambiguous. Germline CDR1 and CDR2: SGHRS and YFSETQ. Trimming shortened V by 1 base and J by 6 bases, and 9 bases separated the two germline ends. This CDR3 region has 13 residues. CDR3 DNA sequence: TGCGCCAGCAGCTTGTTGGTGGAGGATACGCAGTATTTT. Protein sequence: CASSLLVEDTQYF. Drawing the rest from reference TRBV5-1 and TRBJ2-3, the complete variable domain is KAGVTQTPRYLIKTRGQQVTLSCSPISGHRSVSWYQQTPGQGLQFLFEYFSETQRNKGNFPGRFSGRQFSNSRSEMNVSTLELGDSALYLCASSLLVEDTQYFGPGTRLTVL.

The gene calls are TRBV23-1 and TRBJ2-2, with 11 bases matching TRBD1. TRBV23-1 is known as an ORF, though its function is uncertain. V shed 9 bases and J 0 bases; nucleotides not matched to a gene: 9. The length of the CDR3 is 17 residues. The CDR3 loop reads CASEDRDRGSNTGELFF. DNA for the CDR3: TGCGCCAGTGAGGACCGGGACAGGGGGTCGAACACCGGGGAGCTGTTTTTT.